This T cell receptor (beta chain) originates from a study of molecular identifiers for immune sequencing clone quantification. This clonotype was observed many times. Sorting was used to obtain naive CD8 T cells (CD8+CD4-CCR7+CD45RA+). One entry per CDR3 protein, called by TCRdb with MiXCR from the PCR reads. The table records 63,000 or so distinct CDR3 sequences, less than 20% of them present only once. Input material: naive CD8+ T cells from blood, with Jurkat cell RNA spiked in. As to subset: FACS-sorted CD8+CD4-CCR7+CD45RA+ naive T cells. The origin of this receptor is a human donor in good health. Some libraries in this study had Jurkat cell RNA spiked in.

CDR3: CAWTRQGLLDEQFF. The CDR3 nucleotides read TGTGCCTGGACGCGGCAAGGGCTTTTAGATGAGCAGTTCTTC. V usage is TRBV30 and J usage is TRBJ2-1; D unresolved. Trimming took 4 bases from V and 8 from J, leaving 18 bases between them. The germline V gene has CDR1 GTSNPN and CDR2 SVGIG (reference sequence). This CDR3 is built from 14 residues.